This T cell receptor (beta chain) was observed in a study of T cell repertoires in cytomegalovirus infection. Overall study results and limits: Adding up the frequency of public TCR beta families identified people who carried CMV plus the relevant HLA. CMV-specific TCR beta clonotypes restricted by HLA-C were the ones dominating the ex vivo response.

TCRdb reanalysed the reads using MiXCR and keeps one entry per CDR3 protein. Of some 350,000 distinct CDR3 sequences in the sample, approximately 30% were seen once. This clonotype was seen at least ten times. The antigen remains undetermined. This CDR3 spans 14 amino acids. Trimming cost V 5 bases and J 6 bases; bases outside gene matches: 7. CDR1 is SEHNR and CDR2 is FQNEAQ in the germline V gene (reference sequence). The gene calls are TRBV7-9 and TRBJ2-1, with 7 bases aligning to TRBD2. The TCR comes from a human donor in good health (CMV status not recorded). Some clones in this sample may be carry-over from other donors' samples. The source material was cultured PBMCs, sampled from culture after CMV antigen stimulation. For the CDR3, the DNA is TGTGCCAGCAGCCCCTTGGCGGGAGCCAATGAGCAGTTCTTC. It specifies CASSPLAGANEQFF.